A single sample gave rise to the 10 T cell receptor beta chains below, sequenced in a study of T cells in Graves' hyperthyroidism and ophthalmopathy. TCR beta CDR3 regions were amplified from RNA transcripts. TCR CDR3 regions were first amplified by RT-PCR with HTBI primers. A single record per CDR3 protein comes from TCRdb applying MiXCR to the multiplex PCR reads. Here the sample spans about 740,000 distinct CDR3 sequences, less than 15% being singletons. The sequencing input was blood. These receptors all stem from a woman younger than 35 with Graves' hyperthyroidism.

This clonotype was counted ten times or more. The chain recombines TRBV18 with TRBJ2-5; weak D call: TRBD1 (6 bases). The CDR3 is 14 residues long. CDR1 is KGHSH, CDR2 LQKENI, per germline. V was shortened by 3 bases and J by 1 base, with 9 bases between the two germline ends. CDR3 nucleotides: TGTGCCAGCTCACCGTTGGACAGCCAAGAGACCCAGTACTTC. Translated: CASSPLDSQETQYF.

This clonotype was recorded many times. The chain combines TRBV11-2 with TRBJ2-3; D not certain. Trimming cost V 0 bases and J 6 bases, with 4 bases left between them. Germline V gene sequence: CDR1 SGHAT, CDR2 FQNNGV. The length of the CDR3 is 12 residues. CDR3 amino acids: CASSLDRDTQYF. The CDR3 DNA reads TGTGCCAGCAGCTTAGATAGGGATACGCAGTATTTT.

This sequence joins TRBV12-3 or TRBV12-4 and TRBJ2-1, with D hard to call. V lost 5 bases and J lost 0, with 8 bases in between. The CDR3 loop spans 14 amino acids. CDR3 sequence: CASSIKSSYNEQFF. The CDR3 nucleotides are TGTGCCAGCAGTATTAAAAGCTCCTACAATGAGCAGTTCTTC.

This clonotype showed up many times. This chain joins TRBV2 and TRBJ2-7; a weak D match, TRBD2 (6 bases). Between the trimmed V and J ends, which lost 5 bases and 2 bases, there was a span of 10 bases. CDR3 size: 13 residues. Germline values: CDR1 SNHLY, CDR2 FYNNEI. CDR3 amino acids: CASSRDLPYEQYF. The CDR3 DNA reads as TGTGCCAGCAGTCGGGACTTACCCTACGAGCAGTACTTC.

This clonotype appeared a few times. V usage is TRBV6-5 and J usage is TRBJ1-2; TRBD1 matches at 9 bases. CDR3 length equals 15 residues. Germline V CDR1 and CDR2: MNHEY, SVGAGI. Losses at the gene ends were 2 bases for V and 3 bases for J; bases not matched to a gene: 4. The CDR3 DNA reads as TGTGCCAGCAGTTACGAACAGGGGGCTCACTATGGCTACACCTTC. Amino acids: CASSYEQGAHYGYTF.

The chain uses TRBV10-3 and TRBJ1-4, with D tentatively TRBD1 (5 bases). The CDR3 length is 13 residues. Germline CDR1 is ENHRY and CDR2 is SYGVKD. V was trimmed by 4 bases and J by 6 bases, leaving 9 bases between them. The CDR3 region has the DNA TGTGCCATCAGTGGGCAGGGTCATGAAAAACTGTTTTTT. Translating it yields CAISGQGHEKLFF.

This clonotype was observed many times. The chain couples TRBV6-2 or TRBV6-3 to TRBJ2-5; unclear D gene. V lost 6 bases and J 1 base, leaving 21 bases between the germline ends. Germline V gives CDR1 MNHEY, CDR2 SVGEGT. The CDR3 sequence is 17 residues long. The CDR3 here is CASRKTMTVRLQETQYF. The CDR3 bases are TGTGCCAGCAGAAAAACTATGACTGTGAGGCTCCAAGAGACCCAGTACTTC.

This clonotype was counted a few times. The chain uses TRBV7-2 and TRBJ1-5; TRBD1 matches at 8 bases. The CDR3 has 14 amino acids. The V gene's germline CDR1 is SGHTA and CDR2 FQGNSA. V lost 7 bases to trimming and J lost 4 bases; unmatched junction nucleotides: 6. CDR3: CASKLQGGNQPQHF. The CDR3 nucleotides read TGTGCCAGCAAGTTACAGGGGGGTAATCAGCCCCAGCATTTT.

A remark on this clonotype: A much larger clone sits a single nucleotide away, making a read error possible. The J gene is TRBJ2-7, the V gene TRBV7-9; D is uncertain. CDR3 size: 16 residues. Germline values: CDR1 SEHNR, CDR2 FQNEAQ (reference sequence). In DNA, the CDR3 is TGTGCCAGCAGCTTAGTGGTGACAACCCTTCCCTACGGGCAGTACTTC. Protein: CASSLVVTTLPYGQYF.

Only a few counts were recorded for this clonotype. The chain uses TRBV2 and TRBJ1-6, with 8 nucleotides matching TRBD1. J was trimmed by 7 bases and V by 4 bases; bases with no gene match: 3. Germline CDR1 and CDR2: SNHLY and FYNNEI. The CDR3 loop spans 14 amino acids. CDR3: CASSGTGTNSPLHF. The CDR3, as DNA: TGTGCCAGCAGTGGGACAGGGACAAATTCACCCCTCCACTTT. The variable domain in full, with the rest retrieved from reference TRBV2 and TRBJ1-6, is EPEVTQTPSHQVTQMGQEVILRCVPISNHLYFYWYRQILGQKVEFLVSFYNNEISEKSEIFDDQFSVERPDGSNFTLKIRSTKLEDSAMYFCASSGTGTNSPLHFGNGTRLTVT.